Listed here are 5 T cell receptor beta chains from one sample, sequenced in a study of blood T cells in healthy people across ages. It was with a sample-barcoded 5' primer and a J-beta primer mix that a second PCR of about 6 to 12 cycles was run. TCRdb reprocessed the 5' RACE reads with MiXCR, giving one entry per CDR3 protein. The table records more than 700,000 distinct CDR3 sequences, about 48% of them present only once. Sequenced material: blood. These receptors all come from a man older than 75 in good health.

This chain joins TRBV20-1 and TRBJ2-7; the match to TRBD1 covers 8 bases. The J call may be in error: the DNA end matches TRBJ2-5 better. The CDR3 totals 13 residues. Germline V gene sequence: CDR1 DFQATT, CDR2 SNEGSKA (reference sequence). The DNA for the CDR3 is TGCAGTGCTAGGGACAGGGCCCAAGAGACCCAGTACTTC. Translation gives CSARDRAQETQYF.

This chain joins TRBV12-3 or TRBV12-4 and TRBJ2-1, with 8 nucleotides matching TRBD2. V shed 5 bases and J 6 bases; nucleotides not matched to a gene: 6. CDR3 length equals 14 residues. In DNA form, the CDR3 reads TGTGCCAGCAGTCTCAGAGCGGGAGTCAATGAGCAGTTCTTC. The encoded protein is CASSLRAGVNEQFF.

To note about this clonotype: The germline gene is not matched at one end of the junction; a read error may be the cause. The chain is built from TRBV29-1 and TRBJ2-5; D not certain. In germline, CDR1 is SQVTM, CDR2 ANQGSEA. The CDR3 is 14 amino acids. Here the CDR3 DNA reads TGCGGCGTAGCTCTGACCCAATCGGTAGAGACCCAGTACTTC. It translates to CGVALTQSVETQYF.

The chain employs TRBV3-1 and TRBJ2-7, with 8 nucleotides matching TRBD2. Trimming removed 3 bases from V and 4 bases from J; junction bases left unmatched: 8. Germline CDR1 and CDR2: LGHDT and YNNKEL (reference sequence). This CDR3 has 15 amino acids. CDR3 loop: CASSQQRAGVYEQYF. The CDR3, as DNA: TGTGCCAGCAGCCAGCAACGAGCGGGAGTGTACGAGCAGTACTTC.

The V call is TRBV2, the J call TRBJ2-7; D unresolved. CDR1 SNHLY and CDR2 FYNNEI come from the germline V gene. The CDR3 loop spans 14 amino acids. The V gene lost 5 bases and the J gene lost 5 bases, with 16 bases spanning the gap. This CDR3 reads CASSPFLGRDEQYF. The CDR3, as DNA: TGTGCCAGCAGTCCTTTTCTAGGTAGGGACGAGCAGTACTTC.